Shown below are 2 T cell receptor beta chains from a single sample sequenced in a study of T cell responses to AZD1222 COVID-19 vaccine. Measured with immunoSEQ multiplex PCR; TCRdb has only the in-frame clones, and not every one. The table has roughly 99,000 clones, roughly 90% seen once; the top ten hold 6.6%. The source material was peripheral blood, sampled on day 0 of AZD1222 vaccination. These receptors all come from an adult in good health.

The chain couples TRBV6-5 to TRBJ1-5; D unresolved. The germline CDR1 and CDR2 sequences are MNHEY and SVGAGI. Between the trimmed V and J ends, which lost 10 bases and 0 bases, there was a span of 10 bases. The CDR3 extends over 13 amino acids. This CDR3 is CATRLDSNQPQHF. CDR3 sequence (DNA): TGTGCCACAAGATTAGATAGCAATCAGCCCCAGCATTTT.

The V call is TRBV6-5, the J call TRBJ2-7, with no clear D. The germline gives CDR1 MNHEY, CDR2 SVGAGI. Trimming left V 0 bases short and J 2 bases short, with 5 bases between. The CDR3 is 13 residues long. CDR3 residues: CASSYSGTYEQYF. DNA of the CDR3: TGTGCCAGCAGTTACTCTGGAACCTACGAGCAGTACTTC.